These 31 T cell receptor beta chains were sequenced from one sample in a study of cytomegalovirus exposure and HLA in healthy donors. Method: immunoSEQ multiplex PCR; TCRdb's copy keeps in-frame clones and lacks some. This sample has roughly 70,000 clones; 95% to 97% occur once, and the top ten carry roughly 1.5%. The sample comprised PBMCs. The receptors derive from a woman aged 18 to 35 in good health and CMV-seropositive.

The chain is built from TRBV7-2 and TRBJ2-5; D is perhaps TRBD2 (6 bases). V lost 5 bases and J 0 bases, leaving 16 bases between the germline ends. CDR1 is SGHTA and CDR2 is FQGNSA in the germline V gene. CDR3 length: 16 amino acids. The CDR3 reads CASSLTIAVYQETQYF. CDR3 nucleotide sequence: TGTGCCAGCAGCCTCACAATAGCGGTTTACCAAGAGACCCAGTACTTC.

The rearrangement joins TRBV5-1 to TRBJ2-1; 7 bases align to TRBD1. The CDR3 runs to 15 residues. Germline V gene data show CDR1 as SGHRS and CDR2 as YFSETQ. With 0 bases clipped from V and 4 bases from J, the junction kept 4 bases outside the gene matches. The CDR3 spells CASSLGGGLYNEQFF. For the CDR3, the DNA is TGCGCCAGCAGCTTGGGAGGGGGCTTGTACAATGAGCAGTTCTTC.

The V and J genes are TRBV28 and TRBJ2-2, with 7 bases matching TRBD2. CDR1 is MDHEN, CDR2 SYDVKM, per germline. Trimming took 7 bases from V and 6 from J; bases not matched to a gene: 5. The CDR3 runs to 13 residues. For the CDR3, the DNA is TGTGCCAGCACCGCCCGGGGGGCCGGGGAGCTGTTTTTT. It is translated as CASTARGAGELFF.

This chain's CDR3 is CAWTWNTEAFF. CDR3 coding DNA: TGTGCCTGGACATGGAACACTGAAGCTTTCTTT. The chain couples TRBV30 to TRBJ1-1; D is undetermined. This CDR3 has 11 amino acids. The V gene lost 4 bases and the J gene lost 1 base, with 4 bases spanning the gap. From germline, CDR1 is GTSNPN and CDR2 SVGIG (reference sequence).

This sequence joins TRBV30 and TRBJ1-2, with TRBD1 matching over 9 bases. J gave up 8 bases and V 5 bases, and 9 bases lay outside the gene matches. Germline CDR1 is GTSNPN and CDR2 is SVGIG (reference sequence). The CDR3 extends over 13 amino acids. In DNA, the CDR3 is TGTGCCTGGGTAGCGCGACAGGGGGGAGGCTACACCTTC. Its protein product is CAWVARQGGGYTF. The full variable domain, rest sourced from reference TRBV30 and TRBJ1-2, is SQTIHQWPATLVQPVGSPLSLECTVEGTSNPNLYWYRQAAGRGLQLLFYSVGIGQISSEVPQNLSASRPQDRQFILSSKKLLLSDSGFYLCAWVARQGGGYTFGSGTRLTVV.

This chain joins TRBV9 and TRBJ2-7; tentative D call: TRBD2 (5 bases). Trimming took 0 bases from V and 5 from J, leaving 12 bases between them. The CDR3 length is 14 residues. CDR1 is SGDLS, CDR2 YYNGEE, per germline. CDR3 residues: CASSVVGEGDEQYF. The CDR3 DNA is TGTGCCAGCAGCGTAGTCGGGGAAGGCGACGAGCAGTACTTC.

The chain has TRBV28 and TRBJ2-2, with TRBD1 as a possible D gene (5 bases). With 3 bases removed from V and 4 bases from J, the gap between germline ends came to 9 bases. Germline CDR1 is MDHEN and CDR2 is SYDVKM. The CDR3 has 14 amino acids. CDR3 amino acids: CASSLGRRTGELFF. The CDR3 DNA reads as TGTGCCAGCAGTTTGGGGCGACGCACCGGGGAGCTGTTTTTT.

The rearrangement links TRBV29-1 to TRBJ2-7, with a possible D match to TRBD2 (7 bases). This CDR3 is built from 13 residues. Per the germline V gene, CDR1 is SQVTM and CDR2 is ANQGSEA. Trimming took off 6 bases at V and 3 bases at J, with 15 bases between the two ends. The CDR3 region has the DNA TGCAGCGTGGATGAAGGGGGGGGCTACGAGCAGTACTTC. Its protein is CSVDEGGGYEQYF.

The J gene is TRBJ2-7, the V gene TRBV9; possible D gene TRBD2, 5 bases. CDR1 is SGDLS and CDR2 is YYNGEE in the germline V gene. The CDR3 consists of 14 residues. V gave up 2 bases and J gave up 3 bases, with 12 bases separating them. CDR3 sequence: CASSVWPGNYEQYF. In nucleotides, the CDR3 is TGTGCCAGCAGCGTCTGGCCCGGGAACTACGAGCAGTACTTC.

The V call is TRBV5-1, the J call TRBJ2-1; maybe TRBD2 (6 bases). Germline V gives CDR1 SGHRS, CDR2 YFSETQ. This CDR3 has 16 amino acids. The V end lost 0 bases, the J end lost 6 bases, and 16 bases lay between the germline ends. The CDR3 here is CASSLAGTGAPNEQFF. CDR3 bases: TGCGCCAGCAGCTTGGCCGGGACTGGGGCACCCAATGAGCAGTTCTTC.

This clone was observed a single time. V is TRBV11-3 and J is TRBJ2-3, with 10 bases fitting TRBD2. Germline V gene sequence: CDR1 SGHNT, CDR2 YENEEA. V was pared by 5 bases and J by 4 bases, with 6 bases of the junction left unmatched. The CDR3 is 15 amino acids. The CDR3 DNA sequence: TGTGCCAGCAGCCTGGGGACTAGCGTCTCAGATACGCAGTATTTT. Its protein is CASSLGTSVSDTQYF.

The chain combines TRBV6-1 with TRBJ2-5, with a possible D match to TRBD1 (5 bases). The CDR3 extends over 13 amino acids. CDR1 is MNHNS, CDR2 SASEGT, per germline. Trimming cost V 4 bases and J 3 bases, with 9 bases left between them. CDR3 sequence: CASSVWGEETQYF. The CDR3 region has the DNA TGTGCCAGCAGTGTATGGGGCGAAGAGACCCAGTACTTC.

CDR3 coding DNA: TGTGCCAGCAGTCCCGGACTAGCGGGAGAGGGCTACAATGAGCAGTTCTTC. Translating it yields CASSPGLAGEGYNEQFF. The chain links TRBV27 to TRBJ2-1; TRBD2 matches at 13 bases. The germline CDR1 and CDR2 sequences are MNHEY and SMNVEV (reference sequence). J gave up 3 bases and V 5 bases, and 7 bases lay outside the gene matches. This CDR3 comprises 17 residues.

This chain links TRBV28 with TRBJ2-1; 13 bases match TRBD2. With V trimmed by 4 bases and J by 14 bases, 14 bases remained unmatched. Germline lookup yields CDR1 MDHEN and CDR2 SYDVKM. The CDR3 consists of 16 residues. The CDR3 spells CASSSLLAGGKLWEFF. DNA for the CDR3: TGTGCCAGCAGTTCCTTACTAGCGGGAGGGAAATTGTGGGAGTTCTTC. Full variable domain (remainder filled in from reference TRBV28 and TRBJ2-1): DVKVTQSSRYLVKRTGEKVFLECVQDMDHENMFWYRQDPGLGLRLIYFSYDVKMKEKGDIPEGYSVSREKKERFSLILESASTNQTSMYLCASSSLLAGGKLWEFFGPGTRLTVL.

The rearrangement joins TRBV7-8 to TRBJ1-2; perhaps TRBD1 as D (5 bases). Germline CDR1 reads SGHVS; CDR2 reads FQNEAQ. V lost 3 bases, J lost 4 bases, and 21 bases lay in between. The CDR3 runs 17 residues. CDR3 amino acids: CASSFLTGNAVVYGYTF. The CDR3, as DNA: TGTGCCAGCAGCTTTTTAACAGGCAATGCCGTTGTCTATGGCTACACCTTC.

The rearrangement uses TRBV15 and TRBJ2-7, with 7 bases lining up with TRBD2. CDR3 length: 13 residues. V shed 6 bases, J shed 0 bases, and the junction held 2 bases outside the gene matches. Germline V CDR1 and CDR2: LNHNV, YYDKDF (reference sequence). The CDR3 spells CATRASGSYEQYF. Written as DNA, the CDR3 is TGTGCCACCAGAGCTAGCGGCTCCTACGAGCAGTACTTC.

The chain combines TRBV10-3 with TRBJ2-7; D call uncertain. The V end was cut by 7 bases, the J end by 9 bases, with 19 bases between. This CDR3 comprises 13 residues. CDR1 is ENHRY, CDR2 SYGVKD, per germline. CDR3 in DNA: TGTGCCATCAACGAGACACCTAATTTCGGGCAGTACTTC. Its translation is CAINETPNFGQYF.

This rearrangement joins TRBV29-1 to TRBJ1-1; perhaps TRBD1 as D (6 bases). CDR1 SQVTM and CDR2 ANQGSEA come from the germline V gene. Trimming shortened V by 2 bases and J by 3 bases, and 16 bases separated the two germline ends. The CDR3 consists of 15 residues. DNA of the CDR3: TGCAGCGTTGAAACAGGGCGGGAGGAACACACTGAAGCTTTCTTT. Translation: CSVETGREEHTEAFF.

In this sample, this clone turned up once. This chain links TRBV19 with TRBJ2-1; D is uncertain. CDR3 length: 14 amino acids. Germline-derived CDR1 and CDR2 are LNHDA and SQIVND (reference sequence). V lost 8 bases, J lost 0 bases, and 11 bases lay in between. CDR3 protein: CASAPWSSYNEQFF. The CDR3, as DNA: TGTGCCAGTGCCCCTTGGAGCTCCTACAATGAGCAGTTCTTC.

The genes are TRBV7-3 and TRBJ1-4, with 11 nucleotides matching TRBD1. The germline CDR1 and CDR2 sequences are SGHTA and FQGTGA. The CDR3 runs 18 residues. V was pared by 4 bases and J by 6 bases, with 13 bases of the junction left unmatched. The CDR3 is CASSSLGQGARLDEKLFF. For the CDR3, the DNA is TGTGCCAGCAGCTCGTTAGGACAGGGGGCGCGACTTGATGAAAAACTGTTTTTT.

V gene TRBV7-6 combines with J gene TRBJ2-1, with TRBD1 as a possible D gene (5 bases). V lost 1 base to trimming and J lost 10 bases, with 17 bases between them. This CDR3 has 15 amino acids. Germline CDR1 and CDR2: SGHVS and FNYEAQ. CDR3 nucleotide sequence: TGTGCCAGCAGCTTAGGGGTGGACACGTCGGGCGAGCAGTTCTTC. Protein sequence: CASSLGVDTSGEQFF.

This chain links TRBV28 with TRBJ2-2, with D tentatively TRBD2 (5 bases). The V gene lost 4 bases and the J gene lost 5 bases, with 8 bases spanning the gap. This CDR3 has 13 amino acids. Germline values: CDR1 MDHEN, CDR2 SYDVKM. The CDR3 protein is CASSSRRTGELFF. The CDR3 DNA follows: TGTGCCAGCAGTTCCCGGAGGACCGGGGAGCTGTTTTTT. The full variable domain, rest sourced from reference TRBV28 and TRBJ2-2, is DVKVTQSSRYLVKRTGEKVFLECVQDMDHENMFWYRQDPGLGLRLIYFSYDVKMKEKGDIPEGYSVSREKKERFSLILESASTNQTSMYLCASSSRRTGELFFGEGSRLTVL.

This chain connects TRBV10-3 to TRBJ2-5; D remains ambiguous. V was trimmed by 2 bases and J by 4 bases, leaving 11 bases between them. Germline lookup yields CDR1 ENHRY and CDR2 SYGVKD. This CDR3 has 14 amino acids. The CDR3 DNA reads TGTGCCATCAGTGAGCGGCCGGGTCCAGAGACCCAGTACTTC. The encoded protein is CAISERPGPETQYF.

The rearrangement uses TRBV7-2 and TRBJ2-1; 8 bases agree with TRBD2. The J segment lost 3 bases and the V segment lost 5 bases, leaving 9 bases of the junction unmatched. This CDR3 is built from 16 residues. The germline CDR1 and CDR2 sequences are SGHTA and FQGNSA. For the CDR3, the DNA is TGTGCCAGCAGCCGGGGGGGCGGGAGGAACTACAATGAGCAGTTCTTC. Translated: CASSRGGGRNYNEQFF. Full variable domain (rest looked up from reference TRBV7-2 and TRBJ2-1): GAGVSQSPSNKVTEKGKDVELRCDPISGHTALYWYRQSLGQGLEFLIYFQGNSAPDKSGLPSDRFSAERTGGSVSTLTIQRTQQEDSAVYLCASSRGGGRNYNEQFFGPGTRLTVL.

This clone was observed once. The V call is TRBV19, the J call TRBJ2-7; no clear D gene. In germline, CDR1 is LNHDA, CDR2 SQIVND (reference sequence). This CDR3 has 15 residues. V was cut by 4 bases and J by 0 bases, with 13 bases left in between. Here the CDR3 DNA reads TGTGCCAGTAGTACAAGTTTTAGGAGCTCCTACGAGCAGTACTTC. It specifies CASSTSFRSSYEQYF.

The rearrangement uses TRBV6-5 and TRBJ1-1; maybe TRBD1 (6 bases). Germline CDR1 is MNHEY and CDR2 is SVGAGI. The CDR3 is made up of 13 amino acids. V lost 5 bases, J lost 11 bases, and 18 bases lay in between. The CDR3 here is CASSPRDTASAFF. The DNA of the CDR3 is TGTGCCAGCAGTCCTCGGGACACTGCTAGTGCTTTCTTT.

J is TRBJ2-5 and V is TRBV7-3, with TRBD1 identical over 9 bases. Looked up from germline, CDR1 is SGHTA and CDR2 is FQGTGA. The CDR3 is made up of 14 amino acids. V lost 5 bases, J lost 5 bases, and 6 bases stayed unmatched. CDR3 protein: CASSATGGAETQYF. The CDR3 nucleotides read TGTGCCAGCAGCGCAACAGGGGGCGCGGAGACCCAGTACTTC. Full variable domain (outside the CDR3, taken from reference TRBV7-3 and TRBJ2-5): GAGVSQTPSNKVTEKGKYVELRCDPISGHTALYWYRQSLGQGPEFLIYFQGTGAADDSGLPNDRFFAVRPEGSVSTLKIQRTERGDSAVYLCASSATGGAETQYFGPGTRLLVL.

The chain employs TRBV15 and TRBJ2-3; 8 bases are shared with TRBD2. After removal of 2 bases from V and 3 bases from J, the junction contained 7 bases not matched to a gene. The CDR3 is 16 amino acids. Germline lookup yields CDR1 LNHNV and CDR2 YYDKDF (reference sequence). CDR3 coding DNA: TGTGCCACCAGCAGACTTTCGGGCGGGAGGACAGATACGCAGTATTTT. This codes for CATSRLSGGRTDTQYF. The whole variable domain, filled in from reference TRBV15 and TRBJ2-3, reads DAMVIQNPRYQVTQFGKPVTLSCSQTLNHNVMYWYQQKSSQAPKLLFHYYDKDFNNEADTPDNFQSRRPNTSFCFLDIRSPGLGDTAMYLCATSRLSGGRTDTQYFGPGTRLTVL.

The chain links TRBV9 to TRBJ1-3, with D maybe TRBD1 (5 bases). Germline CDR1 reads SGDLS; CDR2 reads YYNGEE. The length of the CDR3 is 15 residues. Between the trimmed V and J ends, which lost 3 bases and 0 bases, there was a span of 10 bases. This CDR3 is CASSAGTDSGNTIYF. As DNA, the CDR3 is TGTGCCAGCAGCGCCGGGACTGACTCTGGAAACACCATATATTTT.

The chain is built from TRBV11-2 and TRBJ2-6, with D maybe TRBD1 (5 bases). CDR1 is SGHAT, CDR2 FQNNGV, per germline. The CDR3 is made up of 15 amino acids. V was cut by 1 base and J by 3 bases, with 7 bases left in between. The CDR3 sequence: CASSLGQGGANVLTF. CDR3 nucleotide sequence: TGTGCCAGCAGCTTAGGGCAGGGTGGGGCCAACGTCCTGACTTTC.

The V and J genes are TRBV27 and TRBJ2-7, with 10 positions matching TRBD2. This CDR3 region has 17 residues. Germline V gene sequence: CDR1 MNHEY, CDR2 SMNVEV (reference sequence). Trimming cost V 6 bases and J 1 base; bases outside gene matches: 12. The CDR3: CASRPFTGTSASYEQYF. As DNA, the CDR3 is TGTGCCAGCAGACCATTCACCGGGACTAGCGCTTCCTACGAGCAGTACTTC.